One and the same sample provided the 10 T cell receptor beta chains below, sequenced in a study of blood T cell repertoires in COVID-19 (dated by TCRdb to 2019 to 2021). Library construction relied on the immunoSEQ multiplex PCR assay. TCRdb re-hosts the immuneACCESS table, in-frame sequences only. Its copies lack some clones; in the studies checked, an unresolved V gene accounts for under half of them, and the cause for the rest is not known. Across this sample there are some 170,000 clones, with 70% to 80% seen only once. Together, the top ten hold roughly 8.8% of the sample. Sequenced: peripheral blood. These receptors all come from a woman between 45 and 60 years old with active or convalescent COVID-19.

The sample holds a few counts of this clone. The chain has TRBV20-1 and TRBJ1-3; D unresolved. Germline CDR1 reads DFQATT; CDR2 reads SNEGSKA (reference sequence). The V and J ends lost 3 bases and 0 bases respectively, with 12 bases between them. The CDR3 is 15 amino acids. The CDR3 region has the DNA TGCAGTGCTAGTGAGGGCATAGACTCTGGAAACACCATATATTTT. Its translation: CSASEGIDSGNTIYF.

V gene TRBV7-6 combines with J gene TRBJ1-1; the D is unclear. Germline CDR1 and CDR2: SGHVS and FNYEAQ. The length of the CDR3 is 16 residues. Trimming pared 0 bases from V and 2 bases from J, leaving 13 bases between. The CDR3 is CASSLAPPPVNTEAFF. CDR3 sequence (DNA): TGTGCCAGCAGCTTAGCCCCACCTCCAGTAAACACTGAAGCTTTCTTT.

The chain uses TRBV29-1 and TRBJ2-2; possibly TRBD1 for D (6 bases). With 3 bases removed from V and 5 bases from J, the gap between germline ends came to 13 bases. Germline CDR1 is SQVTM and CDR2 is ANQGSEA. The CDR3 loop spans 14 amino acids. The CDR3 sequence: CSVDRGQGTGELFF. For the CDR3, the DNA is TGCAGCGTTGACAGGGGTCAGGGGACCGGGGAGCTGTTTTTT.

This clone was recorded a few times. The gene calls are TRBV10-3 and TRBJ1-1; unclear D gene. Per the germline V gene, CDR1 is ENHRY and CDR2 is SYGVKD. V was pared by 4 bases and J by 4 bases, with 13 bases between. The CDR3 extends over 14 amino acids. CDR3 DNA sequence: TGTGCCATCAGTGTAGCGGGCGTATCCACTGAAGCTTTCTTT. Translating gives CAISVAGVSTEAFF.

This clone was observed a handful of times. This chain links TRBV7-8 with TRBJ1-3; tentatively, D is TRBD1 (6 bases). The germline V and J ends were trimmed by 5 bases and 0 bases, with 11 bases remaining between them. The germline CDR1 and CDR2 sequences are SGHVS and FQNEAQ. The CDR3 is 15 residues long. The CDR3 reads CASSHRALSGNTIYF. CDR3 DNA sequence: TGTGCCAGCAGCCACAGGGCACTCTCTGGAAACACCATATATTTT.

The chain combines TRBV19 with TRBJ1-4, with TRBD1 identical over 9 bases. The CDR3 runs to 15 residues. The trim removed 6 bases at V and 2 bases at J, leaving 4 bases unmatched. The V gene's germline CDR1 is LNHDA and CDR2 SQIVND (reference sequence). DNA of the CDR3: TGTGCCAGTAGCCTAGGGACAGGGACTAATGAAAAACTGTTTTTT. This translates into CASSLGTGTNEKLFF.

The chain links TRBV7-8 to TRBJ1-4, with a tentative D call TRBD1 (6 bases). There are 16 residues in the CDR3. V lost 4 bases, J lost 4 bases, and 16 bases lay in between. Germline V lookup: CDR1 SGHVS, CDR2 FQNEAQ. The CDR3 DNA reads TGTGCCAGCAGCTCATACAGGGCCTCTGGTAATGAAAAACTGTTTTTT. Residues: CASSSYRASGNEKLFF.

In DNA, the CDR3 is TGTGCCAGCAGCACTGGACTAGCGGGATACAATGAGCAGTTCTTC. Translated: CASSTGLAGYNEQFF. V usage is TRBV11-3 and J usage is TRBJ2-1, with 12 bases matching TRBD2. Germline values: CDR1 SGHNT, CDR2 YENEEA. J lost 4 bases, V lost 5 bases, and 3 bases had no gene match. The CDR3 contains 15 residues.

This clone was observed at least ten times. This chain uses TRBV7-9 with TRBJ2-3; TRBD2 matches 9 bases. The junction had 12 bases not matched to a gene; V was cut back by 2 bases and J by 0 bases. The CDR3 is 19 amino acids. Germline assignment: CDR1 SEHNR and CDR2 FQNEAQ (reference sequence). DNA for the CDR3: TGTGCCAGCAGCTTATGGGGTAGCGGGGGTCTTCAAAGCACAGATACGCAGTATTTT. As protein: CASSLWGSGGLQSTDTQYF.

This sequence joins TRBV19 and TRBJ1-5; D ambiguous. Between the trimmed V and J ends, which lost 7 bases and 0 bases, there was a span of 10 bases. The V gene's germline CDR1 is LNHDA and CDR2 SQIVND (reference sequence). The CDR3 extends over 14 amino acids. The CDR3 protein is CASKSEYSNQPQHF. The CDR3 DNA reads TGTGCCAGTAAGTCCGAGTATAGCAATCAGCCCCAGCATTTT.